This paragraph covers one T cell receptor (beta chain) sequence. Its specificity is unknown. The data originate from a study of molecular identifiers for immune sequencing clone quantification. General study findings and limits: Effector cells kept over 97% of their molecules in clones above 20 RNA copies, while naive cells kept under 1% there.

Between the trimmed V and J ends, which lost 5 bases and 1 base, there was a span of 8 bases. The CDR3 is made up of 14 amino acids. Germline CDR1 LNHNV, CDR2 YYDKDF (reference sequence). Previously described methods with listed TCR primers produced the bulk TCR libraries. Each CDR3 protein is one row after TCRdb ran MiXCR on the PCR reads. The profile covers about 510,000 distinct CDR3 sequences, with about 20% appearing a single time and around 0.84% taken by the ten largest. The clonotype originates from a human donor in good health. Some libraries in this study had Jurkat cell RNA spiked in. The sample comprised naive CD8+ T cells from blood, with Jurkat cell RNA spiked in. Subset described: FACS-sorted CD8+CD4-CCR7+CD45RA+ naive T cells. The chain joins TRBV15 to TRBJ2-2; D is unclear. The CDR3 loop reads CATSGRRNTGELFF. Here the CDR3 DNA reads TGTGCCACCAGCGGGCGCCGGAACACCGGGGAGCTGTTTTTT.